This T cell receptor beta chain was captured in a study of human T cells and chemical hapten exposure. The wider study: Patches that contained 0.01% DPC were applied to the upper back and read at 6 days. Patients were mainly female, each with alopecia areata, totalis or universalis.

Deletions cut 4 bases from V and 1 base from J, with 10 bases between. The CDR3 is 14 residues long. Germline lookup yields CDR1 MGHRA and CDR2 YSYEKL. TCRdb reprocessed the RACE reads via MiXCR and lists one record per CDR3 protein. Altogether some 94,000 distinct CDR3 sequences are present, roughly 12% being singletons, with the ten largest covering 2.1%. Comments on this clonotype: Its antigen is currently unknown.

Findings of the study overall: While controls formed fewer of them, expanded TCRs formed significantly more large CDR3 similarity clusters.

Time point defined: patch test 1, 2 weeks after DPC sensitization. Specified treatment: therapeutic diphenylcyclopropenone sensitization with weekly scalp DPC. V gene TRBV4-1 combines with J gene TRBJ1-1, with TRBD1 as a possible D gene (6 bases). This receptor was obtained from a woman between 35 and 50 years old with alopecia areata. Some clones in this sample may be carry-over from other donors' samples. The sequences come from whole blood, collected in connection with sensitization to the hapten diphenylcyclopropenone (DPC). CDR3 in amino acids: CASSLKTGNTEAFF. CDR3 nucleotides: TGCGCCAGCAGCCTAAAGACAGGGAACACTGAAGCTTTCTTT.